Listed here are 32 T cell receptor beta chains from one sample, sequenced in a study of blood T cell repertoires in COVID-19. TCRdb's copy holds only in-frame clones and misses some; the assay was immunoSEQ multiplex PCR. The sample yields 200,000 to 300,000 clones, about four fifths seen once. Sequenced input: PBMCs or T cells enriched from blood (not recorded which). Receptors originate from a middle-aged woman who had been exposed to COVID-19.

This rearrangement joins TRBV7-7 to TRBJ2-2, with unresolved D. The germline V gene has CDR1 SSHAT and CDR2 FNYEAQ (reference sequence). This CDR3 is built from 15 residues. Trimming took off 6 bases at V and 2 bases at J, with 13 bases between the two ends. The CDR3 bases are TGTGCCAGCAGTCCTACGGGTGGCAACACCGGGGAGCTGTTTTTT. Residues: CASSPTGGNTGELFF.

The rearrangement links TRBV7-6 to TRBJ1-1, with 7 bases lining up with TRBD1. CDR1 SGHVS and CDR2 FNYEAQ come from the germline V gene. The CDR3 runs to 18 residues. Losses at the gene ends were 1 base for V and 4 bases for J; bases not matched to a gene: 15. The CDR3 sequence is CASSLVEGASGFGTEAFF. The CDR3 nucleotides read TGTGCCAGCAGCTTAGTCGAGGGGGCCTCGGGGTTTGGCACTGAAGCTTTCTTT.

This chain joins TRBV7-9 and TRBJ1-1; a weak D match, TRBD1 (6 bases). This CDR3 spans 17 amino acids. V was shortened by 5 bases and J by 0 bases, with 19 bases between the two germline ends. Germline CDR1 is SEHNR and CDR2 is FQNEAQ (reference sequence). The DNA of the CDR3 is TGTGCCAGCAGCCCACCCGGAGGGGGGGTCATGAACACTGAAGCTTTCTTT. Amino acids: CASSPPGGGVMNTEAFF.

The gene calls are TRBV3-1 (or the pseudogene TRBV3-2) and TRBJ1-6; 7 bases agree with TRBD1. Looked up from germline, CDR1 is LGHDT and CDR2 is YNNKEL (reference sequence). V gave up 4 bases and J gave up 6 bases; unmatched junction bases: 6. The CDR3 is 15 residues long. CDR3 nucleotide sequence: TGTGCCAGCAGCCCAAGGGGACAGCCTAATTCACCCCTCCACTTT. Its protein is CASSPRGQPNSPLHF.

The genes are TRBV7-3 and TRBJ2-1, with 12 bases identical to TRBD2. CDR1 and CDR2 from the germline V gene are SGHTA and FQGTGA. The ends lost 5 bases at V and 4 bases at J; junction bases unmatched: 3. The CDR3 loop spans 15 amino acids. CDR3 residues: CASSPTSGGYNEQFF. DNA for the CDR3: TGTGCCAGCAGCCCCACTAGCGGGGGGTACAATGAGCAGTTCTTC.

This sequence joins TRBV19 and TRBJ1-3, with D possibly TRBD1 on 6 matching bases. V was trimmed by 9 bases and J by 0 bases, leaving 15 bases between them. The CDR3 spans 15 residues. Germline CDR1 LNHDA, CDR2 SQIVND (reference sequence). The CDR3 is CASGTSGFSGNTIYF. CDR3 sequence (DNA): TGTGCCAGCGGGACATCGGGATTCTCTGGAAACACCATATATTTT.

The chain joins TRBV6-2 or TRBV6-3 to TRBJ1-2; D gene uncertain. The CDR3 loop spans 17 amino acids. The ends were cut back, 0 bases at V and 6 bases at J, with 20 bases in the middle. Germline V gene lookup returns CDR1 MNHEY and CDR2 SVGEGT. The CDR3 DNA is TGTGCCAGCAGTTACTCGACTCCAGTGGCGGAAGCCCATGGCTACACCTTC. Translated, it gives CASSYSTPVAEAHGYTF.

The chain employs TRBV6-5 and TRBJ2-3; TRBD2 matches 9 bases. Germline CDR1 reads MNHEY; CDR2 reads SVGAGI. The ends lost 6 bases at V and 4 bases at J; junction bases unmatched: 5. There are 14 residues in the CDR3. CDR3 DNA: TGTGCCAGCAGGGCGGGGGGGCCCCCAGATACGCAGTATTTT. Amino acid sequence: CASRAGGPPDTQYF.

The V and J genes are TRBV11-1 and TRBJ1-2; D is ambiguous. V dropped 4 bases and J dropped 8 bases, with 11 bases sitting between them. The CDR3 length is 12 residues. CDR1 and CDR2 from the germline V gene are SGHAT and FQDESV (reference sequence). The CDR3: CASSSRTWGYTF. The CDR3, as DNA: TGTGCCAGCAGCTCCAGGACTTGGGGCTACACCTTC. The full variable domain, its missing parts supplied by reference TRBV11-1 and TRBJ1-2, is EAEVAQSPRYKITEKSQAVAFWCDPISGHATLYWYRQILGQGPELLVQFQDESVVDDSQLPKDRFSAERLKGVDSTLKIQPAELGDSAMYLCASSSRTWGYTFGSGTRLTVV.

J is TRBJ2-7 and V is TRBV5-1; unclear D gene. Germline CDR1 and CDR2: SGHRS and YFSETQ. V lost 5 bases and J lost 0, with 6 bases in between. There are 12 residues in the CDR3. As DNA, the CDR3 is TGCGCCAGCAGGGAGAACTCCTACGAGCAGTACTTC. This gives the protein CASRENSYEQYF. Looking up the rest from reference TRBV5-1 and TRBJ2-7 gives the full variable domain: KAGVTQTPRYLIKTRGQQVTLSCSPISGHRSVSWYQQTPGQGLQFLFEYFSETQRNKGNFPGRFSGRQFSNSRSEMNVSTLELGDSALYLCASRENSYEQYFGPGTRLTVT.

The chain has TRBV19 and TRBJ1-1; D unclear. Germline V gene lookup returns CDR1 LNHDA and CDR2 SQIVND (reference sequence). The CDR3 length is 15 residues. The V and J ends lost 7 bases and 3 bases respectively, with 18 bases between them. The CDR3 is CASNPIDGYYTEAFF. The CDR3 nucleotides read TGTGCCAGTAATCCAATTGACGGGTACTACACTGAAGCTTTCTTT.

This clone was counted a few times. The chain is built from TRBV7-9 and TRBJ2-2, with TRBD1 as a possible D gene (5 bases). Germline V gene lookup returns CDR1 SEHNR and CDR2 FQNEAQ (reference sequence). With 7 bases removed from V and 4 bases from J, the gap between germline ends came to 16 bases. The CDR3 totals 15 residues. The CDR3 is CASTSRGGATGELFF. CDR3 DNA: TGTGCCAGCACCTCTAGGGGCGGAGCCACCGGGGAGCTGTTTTTT.

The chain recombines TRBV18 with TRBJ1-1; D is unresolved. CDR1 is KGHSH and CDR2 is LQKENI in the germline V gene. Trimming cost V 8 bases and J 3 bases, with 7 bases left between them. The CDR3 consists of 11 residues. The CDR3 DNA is TGTGCCAGCAGCGGAGACACTGAAGCTTTCTTT. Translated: CASSGDTEAFF.

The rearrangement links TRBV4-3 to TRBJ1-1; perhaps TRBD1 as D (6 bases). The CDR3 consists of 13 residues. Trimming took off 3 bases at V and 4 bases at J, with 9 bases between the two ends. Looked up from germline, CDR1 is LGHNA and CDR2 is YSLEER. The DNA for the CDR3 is TGCGCCAGCAGCCACCAGGGGACCACTGAAGCTTTCTTT. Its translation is CASSHQGTTEAFF.

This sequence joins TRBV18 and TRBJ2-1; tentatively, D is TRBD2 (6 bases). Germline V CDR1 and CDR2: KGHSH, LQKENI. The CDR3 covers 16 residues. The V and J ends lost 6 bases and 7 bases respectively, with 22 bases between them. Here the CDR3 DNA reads TGTGCCAGCTCCCTGCGGGATCCGCTCACCGGGAATGAGCAGTTCTTC. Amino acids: CASSLRDPLTGNEQFF.

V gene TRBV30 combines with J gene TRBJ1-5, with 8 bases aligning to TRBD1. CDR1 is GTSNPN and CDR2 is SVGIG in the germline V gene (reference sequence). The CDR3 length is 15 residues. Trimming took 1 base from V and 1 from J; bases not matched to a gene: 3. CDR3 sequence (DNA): TGTGCCTGGAGTGCGGGACAGGTCAGCAATCAGCCCCAGCATTTT. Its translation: CAWSAGQVSNQPQHF.

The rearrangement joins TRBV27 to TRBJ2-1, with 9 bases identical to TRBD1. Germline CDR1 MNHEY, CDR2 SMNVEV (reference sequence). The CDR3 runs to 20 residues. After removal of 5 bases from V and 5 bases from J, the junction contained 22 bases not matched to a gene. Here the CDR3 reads CASSPYMGTGPGAGHNEQFF. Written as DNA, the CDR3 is TGTGCCAGCAGTCCCTACATGGGGACAGGGCCCGGCGCGGGGCACAATGAGCAGTTCTTC.

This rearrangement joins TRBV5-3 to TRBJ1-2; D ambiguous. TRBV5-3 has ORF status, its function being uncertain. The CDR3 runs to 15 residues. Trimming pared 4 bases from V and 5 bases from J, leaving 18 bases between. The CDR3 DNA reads TGTGCCAGAAGCACGAATCCGGGATATTCTTATGGCTACACCTTC. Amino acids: CARSTNPGYSYGYTF.

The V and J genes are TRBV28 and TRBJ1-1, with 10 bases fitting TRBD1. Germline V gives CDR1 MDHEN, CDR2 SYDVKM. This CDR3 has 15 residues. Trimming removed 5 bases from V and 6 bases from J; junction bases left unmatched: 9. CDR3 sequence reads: CASSPRDRGWAEAFF. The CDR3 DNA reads TGTGCCAGCAGTCCCCGGGACAGGGGATGGGCTGAAGCTTTCTTT. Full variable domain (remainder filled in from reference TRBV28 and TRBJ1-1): DVKVTQSSRYLVKRTGEKVFLECVQDMDHENMFWYRQDPGLGLRLIYFSYDVKMKEKGDIPEGYSVSREKKERFSLILESASTNQTSMYLCASSPRDRGWAEAFFGQGTRLTVV.

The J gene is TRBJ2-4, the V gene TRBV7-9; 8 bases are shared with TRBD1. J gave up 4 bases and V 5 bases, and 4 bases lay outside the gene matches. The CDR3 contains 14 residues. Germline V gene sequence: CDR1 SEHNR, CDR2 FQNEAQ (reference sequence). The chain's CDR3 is CASSPRQGKNIQYF. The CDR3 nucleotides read TGTGCCAGCAGCCCCAGACAGGGGAAAAACATTCAGTACTTC. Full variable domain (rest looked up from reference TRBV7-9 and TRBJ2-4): DTGVSQNPRHKITKRGQNVTFRCDPISEHNRLYWYRQTLGQGPEFLTYFQNEAQLEKSRLLSDRFSAERPKGSFSTLEIQRTEQGDSAMYLCASSPRQGKNIQYFGAGTRLSVL.

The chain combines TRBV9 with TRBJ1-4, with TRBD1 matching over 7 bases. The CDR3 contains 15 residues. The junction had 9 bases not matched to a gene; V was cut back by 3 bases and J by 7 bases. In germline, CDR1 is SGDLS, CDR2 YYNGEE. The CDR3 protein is CASSARGPAGEKLFF. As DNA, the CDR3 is TGTGCCAGCAGCGCGAGGGGGCCAGCGGGTGAAAAACTGTTTTTT.

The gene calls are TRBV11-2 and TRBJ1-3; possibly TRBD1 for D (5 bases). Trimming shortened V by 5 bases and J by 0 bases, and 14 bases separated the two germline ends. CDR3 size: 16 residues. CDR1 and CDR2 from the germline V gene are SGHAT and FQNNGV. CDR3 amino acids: CASSKGLFPSGNTIYF. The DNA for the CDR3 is TGTGCCAGCAGCAAGGGACTTTTCCCCTCTGGAAACACCATATATTTT.

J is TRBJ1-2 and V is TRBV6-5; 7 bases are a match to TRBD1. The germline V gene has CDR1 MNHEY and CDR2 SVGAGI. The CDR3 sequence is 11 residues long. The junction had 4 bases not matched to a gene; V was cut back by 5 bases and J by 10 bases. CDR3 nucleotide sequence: TGTGCCAGCAGTCCGGGACAGACCTACACCTTC. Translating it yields CASSPGQTYTF.

The CDR3 protein is CASSVGSLGHEQFF. The CDR3 DNA sequence: TGTGCCAGCAGCGTAGGCTCCCTTGGGCATGAGCAGTTCTTC. The chain carries TRBV9 and TRBJ2-1, with D uncertain. Trimming took off 0 bases at V and 8 bases at J, with 12 bases between the two ends. Looked up from germline, CDR1 is SGDLS and CDR2 is YYNGEE. The CDR3 has 14 residues.

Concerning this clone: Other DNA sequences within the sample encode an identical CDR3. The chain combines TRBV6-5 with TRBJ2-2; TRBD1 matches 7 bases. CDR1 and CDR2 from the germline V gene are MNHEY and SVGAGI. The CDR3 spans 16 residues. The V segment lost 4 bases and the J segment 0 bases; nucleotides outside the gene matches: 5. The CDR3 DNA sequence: TGTGCCAGCAGTTCTTTCGACAGGGCGAACACCGGGGAGCTGTTTTTT. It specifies CASSSFDRANTGELFF.

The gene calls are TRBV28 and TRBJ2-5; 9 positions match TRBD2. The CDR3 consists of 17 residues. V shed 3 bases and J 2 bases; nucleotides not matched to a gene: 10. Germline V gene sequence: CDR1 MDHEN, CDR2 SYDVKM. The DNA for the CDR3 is TGTGCCAGCAGTTTTTGGATAGCGGGGGCCGGACAAGAGACCCAGTACTTC. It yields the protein CASSFWIAGAGQETQYF.

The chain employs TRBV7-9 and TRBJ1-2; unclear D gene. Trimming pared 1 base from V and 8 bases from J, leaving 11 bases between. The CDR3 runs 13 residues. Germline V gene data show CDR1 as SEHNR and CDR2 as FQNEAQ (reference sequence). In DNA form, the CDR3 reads TGTGCCAGCAGCTTAGAGACCCCGGGGGGCTACACCTTC. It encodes CASSLETPGGYTF.

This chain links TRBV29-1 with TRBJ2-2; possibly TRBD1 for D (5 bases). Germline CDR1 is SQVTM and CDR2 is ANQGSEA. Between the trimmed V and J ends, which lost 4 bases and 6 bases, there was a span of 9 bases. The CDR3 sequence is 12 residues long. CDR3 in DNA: TGCAGCGTTGGTGTGGGGCCCGGGGAGCTGTTTTTT. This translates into CSVGVGPGELFF.

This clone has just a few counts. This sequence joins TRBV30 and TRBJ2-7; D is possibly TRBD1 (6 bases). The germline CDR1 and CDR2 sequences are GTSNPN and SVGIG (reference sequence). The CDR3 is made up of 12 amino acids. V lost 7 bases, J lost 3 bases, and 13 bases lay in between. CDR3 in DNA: TGTGCCTCCGGACAGATCGGCTACGAGCAGTACTTC. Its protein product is CASGQIGYEQYF.

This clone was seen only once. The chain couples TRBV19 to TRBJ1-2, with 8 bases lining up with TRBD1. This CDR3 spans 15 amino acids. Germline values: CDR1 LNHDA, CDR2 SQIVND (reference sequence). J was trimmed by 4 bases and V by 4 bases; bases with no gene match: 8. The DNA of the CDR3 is TGTGCCAGTAGTACAGGGGGCGCAGGAGGCTATGGCTACACCTTC. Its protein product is CASSTGGAGGYGYTF.

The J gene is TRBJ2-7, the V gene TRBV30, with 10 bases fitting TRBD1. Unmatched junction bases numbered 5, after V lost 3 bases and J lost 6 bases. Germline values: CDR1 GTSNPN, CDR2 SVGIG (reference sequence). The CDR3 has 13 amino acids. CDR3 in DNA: TGTGCCTGGAGCGGGGACAGGGGAGGCGAGCAGTACTTC. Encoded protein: CAWSGDRGGEQYF.

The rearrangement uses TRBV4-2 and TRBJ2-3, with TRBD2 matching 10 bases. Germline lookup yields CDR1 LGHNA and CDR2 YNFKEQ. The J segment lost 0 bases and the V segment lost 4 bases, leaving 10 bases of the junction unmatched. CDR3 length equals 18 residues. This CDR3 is CASSPQASGGPSTDTQYF. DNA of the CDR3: TGTGCCAGCAGCCCCCAGGCTAGCGGGGGCCCCAGCACAGATACGCAGTATTTT.